This note documents a single T cell receptor beta chain sequence. The diagnostic workup employed clinical symptoms, serum thyroxine, TRAb, thyroid ultrasound and orbital computed tomography. This record belongs to a study of Graves' ophthalmopathy and Graves' hyperthyroidism. Amplification from RNA transcripts yielded the TCR beta CDR3 regions. RT-PCR with HTBI primers came first, then second-round multiplex PCR. TCRdb re-called the multiplex PCR reads with MiXCR, one entry per CDR3 protein. The sample lists about 230,000 distinct CDR3 sequences; around 42% were seen once. Germline CDR1 is WNHNN and CDR2 is SYGVQD (reference sequence). CDR3 length: 13 amino acids. V lost 4 bases and J lost 8; bases outside the gene matches: 7.

Sequenced input: peripheral blood. The sequence was obtained from an adult man with Graves' ophthalmopathy. The V gene is TRBV10-1, the J gene TRBJ1-2; the match to TRBD1 covers 7 bases. The CDR3 here is CASSGPDRVGYTF. The CDR3 DNA reads as TGCGCCAGCAGTGGCCCCGACAGGGTCGGCTACACCTTC.